This T cell receptor beta chain was identified during a study of liver allograft versus peripheral blood T cells. Study at large: Transplanted livers held T cell receptor repertoires, and these were compared with repertoires in recipients' peripheral blood. Study-wide findings and caveats: Reportedly, the T cell receptor repertoires present inside liver allografts differed from those in peripheral blood.

Using its own MiXCR run on the reads, TCRdb lists one record per CDR3 protein. Of about 1,300 distinct CDR3 sequences listed, around 10% are singletons. The V end lost 1 base, the J end lost 6 bases, and 13 bases lay between the germline ends. The germline gives CDR1 MDHEN, CDR2 SYDVKM. There are 14 residues in the CDR3. As regards this clonotype: Its antigen is still unknown.

The gene calls are TRBV28 and TRBJ2-7; TRBD1 might be the D (5 bases). This TCR came from a human patient who had a liver transplant. Some T cells could come from the graft donor. CDR3: CASSLLQGSSEQYF. DNA for the CDR3: TGTGCCAGCAGTTTATTGCAGGGCTCTAGCGAGCAGTACTTC.